Shown below are 22 T cell receptor beta chains from a single sample sequenced in a study of technical replicates of blood from a few donors. Using immunoSEQ multiplex PCR, the repertoire was profiled, and TCRdb retains in-frame clones only, with some absent. This table holds more than 90,000 clones, around 96% found once. Sequenced sample: T cells isolated from PBMCs. Receptors were obtained from a human donor in good health.

The rearrangement uses TRBV13 and TRBJ2-1, with TRBD2 matching over 8 bases. V trimming: 6 bases; J trimming: 4 bases; junction bases outside the gene matches: 8. Germline values: CDR1 PRHDT, CDR2 FYEKMQ (reference sequence). This CDR3 spans 15 amino acids. The CDR3 spells CASSPTSGQYNEQFF. The CDR3 bases are TGTGCCAGCAGTCCTACTAGCGGACAGTACAATGAGCAGTTCTTC.

This clone was counted once. The CDR3 reads CAWTGTGDNEQFF. The CDR3 DNA sequence: TGTGCCTGGACCGGGACAGGGGACAATGAGCAGTTCTTC. V usage is TRBV30 and J usage is TRBJ2-1, with TRBD1 matching 10 bases. The CDR3 has 13 residues. CDR1 and CDR2 from the germline V gene are GTSNPN and SVGIG (reference sequence). V lost 4 bases, J lost 5 bases, and 2 bases stayed unmatched. Full variable domain (remainder filled in from reference TRBV30 and TRBJ2-1): SQTIHQWPATLVQPVGSPLSLECTVEGTSNPNLYWYRQAAGRGLQLLFYSVGIGQISSEVPQNLSASRPQDRQFILSSKKLLLSDSGFYLCAWTGTGDNEQFFGPGTRLTVL.

The chain recombines TRBV5-8 with TRBJ1-4; D might be TRBD1 (5 bases). The germline V gene encodes CDR1 SGHTS and CDR2 YDEGEE. Trimming cost V 4 bases and J 5 bases, with 18 bases left between them. The CDR3 covers 16 residues. CDR3 region: CASSHRLGDLNEKLFF. The CDR3 bases are TGTGCCAGCAGCCACAGGTTGGGCGATCTAAATGAAAAACTGTTTTTT.

The CDR3 loop reads CASSQTLGTGNEQYF. DNA for the CDR3: TGCGCCAGCAGCCAGACGCTCGGCACAGGGAACGAGCAGTACTTC. The genes are TRBV4-3 and TRBJ2-7, with D possibly TRBD1 on 6 matching bases. V lost 3 bases to trimming and J lost 5 bases, with 17 bases between them. The CDR3 contains 15 residues. Germline V gene data show CDR1 as LGHNA and CDR2 as YSLEER.

The V gene is TRBV7-3, the J gene TRBJ2-7; TRBD2 matches 7 bases. Trimming cost V 2 bases and J 5 bases; bases outside gene matches: 3. Germline V CDR1 and CDR2: SGHTA, FQGTGA. This CDR3 is 13 amino acids long. The CDR3 reads CASSLGGGDEQYF. CDR3 bases: TGTGCCAGCAGCTTAGGGGGAGGGGACGAGCAGTACTTC. Full variable domain (missing parts from reference TRBV7-3 and TRBJ2-7): GAGVSQTPSNKVTEKGKYVELRCDPISGHTALYWYRQSLGQGPEFLIYFQGTGAADDSGLPNDRFFAVRPEGSVSTLKIQRTERGDSAVYLCASSLGGGDEQYFGPGTRLTVT.

This chain joins TRBV11-3 and TRBJ1-2; D perhaps matches TRBD1 (6 bases). The CDR3 is 15 residues long. Germline V gene data show CDR1 as SGHNT and CDR2 as YENEEA. The V gene lost 5 bases and the J gene lost 6 bases, with 19 bases spanning the gap. Here the CDR3 reads CASSPWTELIDGYTF. The CDR3 region has the DNA TGTGCCAGCAGCCCCTGGACAGAACTAATTGATGGCTACACCTTC.

The chain recombines TRBV30 with TRBJ1-5; perhaps TRBD1 as D (6 bases). V shed 0 bases and J shed 0 bases, with 6 bases lying between them. The CDR3 has 14 residues. CDR1 GTSNPN and CDR2 SVGIG come from the germline V gene (reference sequence). The CDR3 here is CAWSVQGSNQPQHF. DNA of the CDR3: TGTGCCTGGAGTGTACAGGGTAGCAATCAGCCCCAGCATTTT. Using reference TRBV30 and TRBJ1-5 for the parts outside the CDR3, the full variable domain is SQTIHQWPATLVQPVGSPLSLECTVEGTSNPNLYWYRQAAGRGLQLLFYSVGIGQISSEVPQNLSASRPQDRQFILSSKKLLLSDSGFYLCAWSVQGSNQPQHFGDGTRLSIL.

The chain employs TRBV6-5 and TRBJ2-7; the D gene is possibly TRBD1 (6 bases). The length of the CDR3 is 13 residues. The ends were cut back, 6 bases at V and 5 bases at J, with 14 bases in the middle. Looked up from germline, CDR1 is MNHEY and CDR2 is SVGAGI. CDR3 amino acids: CASSGQLRHEQYF. The CDR3, as DNA: TGTGCCAGCAGCGGACAGCTACGACACGAGCAGTACTTC.

J is TRBJ2-6 and V is TRBV19, with TRBD2 matching 14 bases. Germline CDR1 is LNHDA and CDR2 is SQIVND (reference sequence). Germline trimming cut 7 bases from V and 4 bases from J; bases unmatched to any gene: 9. CDR3 size: 18 residues. The chain's CDR3 is CASTMGLAGDPGANVLTF. The CDR3 nucleotides read TGTGCCAGTACTATGGGACTAGCGGGAGACCCCGGGGCCAACGTCCTGACTTTC.

The genes are TRBV19 and TRBJ2-7; 10 bases line up with TRBD2. Germline loops: CDR1 LNHDA, CDR2 SQIVND (reference sequence). J gave up 4 bases and V 3 bases, and 3 bases lay outside the gene matches. This CDR3 region has 14 residues. The CDR3 coding sequence is TGTGCCAGTAGTATTACTAGCGGGGTTTACGAGCAGTACTTC. As protein: CASSITSGVYEQYF. The full variable domain, with the rest looked up from reference TRBV19 and TRBJ2-7, is DGGITQSPKYLFRKEGQNVTLSCEQNLNHDAMYWYRQDPGQGLRLIYYSQIVNDFQKGDIAEGYSVSREKKESFPLTVTSAQKNPTAFYLCASSITSGVYEQYFGPGTRLTVT.

The chain employs TRBV19 and TRBJ2-2; the D gene is possibly TRBD2 (5 bases). The CDR3 loop spans 15 amino acids. Germline V gene lookup returns CDR1 LNHDA and CDR2 SQIVND (reference sequence). The V end lost 6 bases, the J end lost 9 bases, and 20 bases lay between the germline ends. CDR3 residues: CASRPLGELGRELFF. The CDR3 DNA is TGTGCCAGTAGGCCCCTCGGAGAACTAGGAAGGGAGCTGTTTTTT.

This clone appeared once. The CDR3 reads CASGDYQETQYF. In DNA, the CDR3 is TGCGCCAGCGGGGACTACCAAGAGACCCAGTACTTC. The chain uses TRBV10-2 and TRBJ2-5, with a tentative D call TRBD2 (6 bases). Germline lookup yields CDR1 WSHSY and CDR2 SAAADI. Deletions cut 8 bases from V and 0 bases from J, with 7 bases between. CDR3 length: 12 amino acids.

This sequence joins TRBV5-1 and TRBJ2-2; D is possibly TRBD2 (6 bases). The CDR3 is 13 amino acids. Trimming removed 5 bases at V and 5 bases at J, with 10 bases between. CDR1 and CDR2 (germline): SGHRS, YFSETQ. The CDR3 bases are TGCGCCAGCAGTTTTGGAGGGACCGGGGAGCTGTTTTTT. Translation: CASSFGGTGELFF.

The rearrangement uses TRBV29-1 and TRBJ1-2, with 7 bases that match TRBD1. CDR1 and CDR2 (germline): SQVTM, ANQGSEA. The CDR3 runs 15 residues. V was clipped by 5 bases and J by 4 bases; unmatched bases: 13. The CDR3 DNA sequence: TGCAGCGTTTACAGGGGTTCTGAGGTTCTCTATGGCTACACCTTC. It translates to CSVYRGSEVLYGYTF.

The chain joins TRBV19 to TRBJ1-2; D unclear. CDR1 LNHDA and CDR2 SQIVND come from the germline V gene (reference sequence). The V end was cut by 3 bases, the J end by 4 bases, with 6 bases between. This CDR3 has 12 residues. The CDR3 loop reads CASSMVVYGYTF. The CDR3 DNA is TGTGCCAGTAGTATGGTAGTCTATGGCTACACCTTC. The full variable domain, completed using reference TRBV19 and TRBJ1-2, is DGGITQSPKYLFRKEGQNVTLSCEQNLNHDAMYWYRQDPGQGLRLIYYSQIVNDFQKGDIAEGYSVSREKKESFPLTVTSAQKNPTAFYLCASSMVVYGYTFGSGTRLTVV.

This chain links TRBV5-4 with TRBJ2-3; 10 positions agree with TRBD1. This CDR3 region has 15 residues. V trimming: 1 base; J trimming: 8 bases; junction bases outside the gene matches: 7. Per the germline V gene, CDR1 is SGHNT and CDR2 is YYREEE (reference sequence). CDR3 coding DNA: TGTGCCAGCAGCTTGAAGGGACAGGGGAGTAGTACGCAGTATTTT. Translated: CASSLKGQGSSTQYF.

This chain joins TRBV30 and TRBJ1-5, with TRBD1 matching over 8 bases. The CDR3 has 13 residues. Per germline, CDR1 GTSNPN and CDR2 SVGIG (reference sequence). Unmatched junction bases numbered 10, after V lost 6 bases and J lost 9 bases. The CDR3 DNA reads TGTGCCTGCTCGGACAGGGCTGAGGGGCCCCAGCATTTT. Translating it yields CACSDRAEGPQHF.

The chain joins TRBV4-2 to TRBJ2-1, with 11 positions matching TRBD2. There are 14 residues in the CDR3. Germline V gene data show CDR1 as LGHNA and CDR2 as YNFKEQ. J was trimmed by 8 bases and V by 0 bases; bases with no gene match: 0. This chain's CDR3 is CASSQDSGRDEQFF. In DNA, the CDR3 is TGTGCCAGCAGCCAAGATAGCGGGAGGGATGAGCAGTTCTTC.

Note on this clone: At the DNA level, this CDR3 is encoded by other sequences in the same sample as well. The rearrangement uses TRBV5-1 and TRBJ2-7; 7 bases are shared with TRBD1. Germline values: CDR1 SGHRS, CDR2 YFSETQ. The J segment lost 0 bases and the V segment lost 3 bases, leaving 0 bases of the junction unmatched. This CDR3 comprises 13 residues. The CDR3 DNA sequence: TGCGCCAGCAGCTGGGACAGCTCCTACGAGCAGTACTTC. This gives the protein CASSWDSSYEQYF.

The count of this clone is one. CDR3 nucleotide sequence: TGTGCCAGCACAAGGGACCAGGGGACTGAAGCTTTCTTT. This sequence encodes CASTRDQGTEAFF. The V call is TRBV27, the J call TRBJ1-1; the D gene is possibly TRBD1 (6 bases). V shed 7 bases and J shed 5 bases, with 14 bases lying between them. CDR3 length: 13 residues. Germline V gene lookup returns CDR1 MNHEY and CDR2 SMNVEV (reference sequence).

V usage is TRBV5-1 and J usage is TRBJ1-2; D unresolved. V was trimmed by 0 bases and J by 4 bases, leaving 10 bases between them. The germline gives CDR1 SGHRS, CDR2 YFSETQ. This CDR3 is built from 14 residues. The CDR3 loop is CASSLAPGLYGYTF. The CDR3 DNA is TGCGCCAGCAGCTTGGCCCCAGGACTCTATGGCTACACCTTC.

The V call is TRBV7-3, the J call TRBJ2-2; 9 bases are shared with TRBD2. Germline trimming cut 5 bases from V and 0 bases from J; bases unmatched to any gene: 4. This CDR3 contains 16 residues. The V gene's germline CDR1 is SGHTA and CDR2 FQGTGA. This CDR3 is CASSVTSGPNTGELFF. In nucleotides, the CDR3 is TGTGCCAGCAGCGTGACTAGCGGTCCGAACACCGGGGAGCTGTTTTTT.